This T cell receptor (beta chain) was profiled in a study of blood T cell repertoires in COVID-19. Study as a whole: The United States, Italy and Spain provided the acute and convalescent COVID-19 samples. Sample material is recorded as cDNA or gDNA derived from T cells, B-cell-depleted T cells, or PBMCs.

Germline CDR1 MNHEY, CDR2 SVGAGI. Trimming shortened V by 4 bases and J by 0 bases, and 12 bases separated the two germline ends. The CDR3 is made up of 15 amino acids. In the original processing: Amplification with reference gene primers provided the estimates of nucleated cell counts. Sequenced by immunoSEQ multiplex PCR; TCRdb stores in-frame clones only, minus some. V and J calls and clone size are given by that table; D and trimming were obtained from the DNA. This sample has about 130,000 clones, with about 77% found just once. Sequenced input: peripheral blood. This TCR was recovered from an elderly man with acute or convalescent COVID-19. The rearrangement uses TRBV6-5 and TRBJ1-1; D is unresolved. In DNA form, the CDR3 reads TGTGCCAGCAGTTTTCGTCCACTCATGAACACTGAAGCTTTCTTT. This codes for CASSFRPLMNTEAFF.